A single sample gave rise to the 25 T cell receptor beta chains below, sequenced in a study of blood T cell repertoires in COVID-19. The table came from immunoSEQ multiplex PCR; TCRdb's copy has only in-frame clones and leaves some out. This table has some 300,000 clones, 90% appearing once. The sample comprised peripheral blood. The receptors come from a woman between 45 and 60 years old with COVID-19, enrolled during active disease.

In DNA form, the CDR3 reads TGTGCCAGCAGCGTAGAGGCGGGGGGCGGGAATCAGCCCCAGCATTTT. Protein product: CASSVEAGGGNQPQHF. The J gene is TRBJ1-5, the V gene TRBV9; perhaps TRBD1 as D (6 bases). The length of the CDR3 is 16 residues. CDR1 SGDLS and CDR2 YYNGEE come from the germline V gene. V was trimmed by 0 bases and J by 4 bases, leaving 14 bases between them.

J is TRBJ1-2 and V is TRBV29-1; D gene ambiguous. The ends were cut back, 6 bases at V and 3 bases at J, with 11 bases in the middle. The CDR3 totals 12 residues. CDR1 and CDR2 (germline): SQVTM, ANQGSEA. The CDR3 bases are TGCAGCGTCAAGGACTGGGACTATGGCTACACCTTC. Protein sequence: CSVKDWDYGYTF.

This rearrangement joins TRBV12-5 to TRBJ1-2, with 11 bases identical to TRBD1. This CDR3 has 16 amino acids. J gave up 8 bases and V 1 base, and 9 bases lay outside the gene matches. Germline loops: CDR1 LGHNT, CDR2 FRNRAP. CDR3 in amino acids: CASGLAPRTGGYGYTF. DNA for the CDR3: TGTGCTAGTGGTTTGGCCCCAAGGACAGGGGGCTACGGCTACACCTTC. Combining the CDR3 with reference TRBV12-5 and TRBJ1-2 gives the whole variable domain DARVTQTPRHKVTEMGQEVTMRCQPILGHNTVFWYRQTMMQGLELLAYFRNRAPLDDSGMPKDRFSAEMPDATLATLKIQPSEPRDSAVYFCASGLAPRTGGYGYTFGSGTRLTVV.

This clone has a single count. CDR3 region: CASSRELTDTQYF. DNA for the CDR3: TGTGCCAGCAGTCGGGAACTCACAGATACGCAGTATTTT. The chain recombines TRBV11-3 with TRBJ2-3; TRBD2 might be the D (5 bases). CDR3 length: 13 residues. The germline V and J ends were trimmed by 6 bases and 2 bases, with 9 bases remaining between them. Germline-derived CDR1 and CDR2 are SGHNT and YENEEA.

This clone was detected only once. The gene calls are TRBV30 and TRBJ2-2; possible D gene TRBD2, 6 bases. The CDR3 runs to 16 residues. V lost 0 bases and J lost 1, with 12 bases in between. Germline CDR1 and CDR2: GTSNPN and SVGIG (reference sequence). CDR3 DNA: TGTGCCTGGAGTGTACTGGGGGGATTGAACACCGGGGAGCTGTTTTTT. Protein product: CAWSVLGGLNTGELFF.

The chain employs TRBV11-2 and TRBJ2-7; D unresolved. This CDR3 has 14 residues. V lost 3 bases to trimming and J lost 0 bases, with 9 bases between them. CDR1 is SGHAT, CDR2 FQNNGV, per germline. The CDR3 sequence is CASSFGGTSYEQYF. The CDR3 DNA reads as TGTGCCAGCAGCTTCGGCGGCACCTCCTACGAGCAGTACTTC.

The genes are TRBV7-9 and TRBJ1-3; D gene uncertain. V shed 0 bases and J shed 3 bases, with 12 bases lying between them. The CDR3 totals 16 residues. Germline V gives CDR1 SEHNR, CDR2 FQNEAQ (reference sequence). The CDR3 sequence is CASSLAQGGFGNTIYF. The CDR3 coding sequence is TGTGCCAGCAGCTTAGCGCAAGGCGGCTTTGGAAACACCATATATTTT. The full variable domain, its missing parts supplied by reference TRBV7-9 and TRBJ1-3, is DTGVSQNPRHKITKRGQNVTFRCDPISEHNRLYWYRQTLGQGPEFLTYFQNEAQLEKSRLLSDRFSAERPKGSFSTLEIQRTEQGDSAMYLCASSLAQGGFGNTIYFGEGSWLTVV.

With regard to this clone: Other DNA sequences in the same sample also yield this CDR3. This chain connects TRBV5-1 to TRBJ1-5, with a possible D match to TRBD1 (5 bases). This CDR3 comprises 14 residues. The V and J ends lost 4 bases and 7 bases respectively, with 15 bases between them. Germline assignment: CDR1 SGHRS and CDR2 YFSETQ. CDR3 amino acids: CASSLGQGGQPQHF. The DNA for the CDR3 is TGCGCCAGCAGCCTAGGGCAGGGTGGACAGCCCCAGCATTTT.

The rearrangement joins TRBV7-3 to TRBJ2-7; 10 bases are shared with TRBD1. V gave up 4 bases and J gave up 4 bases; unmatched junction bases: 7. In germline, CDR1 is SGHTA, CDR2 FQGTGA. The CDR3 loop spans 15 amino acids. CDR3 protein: CASSSRQGARYEQYF. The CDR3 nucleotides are TGTGCCAGCAGCTCGCGACAGGGGGCGCGATACGAGCAGTACTTC.

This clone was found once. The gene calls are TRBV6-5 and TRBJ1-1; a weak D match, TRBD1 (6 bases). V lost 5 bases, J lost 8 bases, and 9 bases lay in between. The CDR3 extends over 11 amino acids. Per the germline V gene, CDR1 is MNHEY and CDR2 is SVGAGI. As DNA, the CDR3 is TGTGCCAGCAGTACAGGGACCGAAGCTTTCTTT. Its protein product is CASSTGTEAFF.

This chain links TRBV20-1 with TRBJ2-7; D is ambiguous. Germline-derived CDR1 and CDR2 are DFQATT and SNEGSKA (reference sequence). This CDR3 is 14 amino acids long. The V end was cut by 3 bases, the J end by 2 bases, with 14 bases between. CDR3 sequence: CSASSLRNPYEQYF. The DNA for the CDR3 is TGCAGTGCTAGTTCCTTGAGAAACCCCTACGAGCAGTACTTC.

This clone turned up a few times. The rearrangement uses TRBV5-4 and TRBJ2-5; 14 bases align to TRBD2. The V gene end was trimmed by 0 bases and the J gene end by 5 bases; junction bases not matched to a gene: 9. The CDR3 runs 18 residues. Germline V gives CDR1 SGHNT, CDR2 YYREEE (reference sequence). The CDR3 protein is CASSLGPTSGRAGETQYF. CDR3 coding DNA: TGTGCCAGCAGCTTGGGCCCGACTAGCGGGAGGGCCGGGGAGACCCAGTACTTC. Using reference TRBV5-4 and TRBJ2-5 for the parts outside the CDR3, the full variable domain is ETGVTQSPTHLIKTRGQQVTLRCSSQSGHNTVSWYQQALGQGPQFIFQYYREEENGRGNFPPRFSGLQFPNYSSELNVNALELDDSALYLCASSLGPTSGRAGETQYFGPGTRLLVL.

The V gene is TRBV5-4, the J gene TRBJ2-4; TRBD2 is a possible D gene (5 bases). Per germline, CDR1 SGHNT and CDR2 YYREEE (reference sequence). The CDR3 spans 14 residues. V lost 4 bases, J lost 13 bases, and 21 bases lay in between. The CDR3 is CASSLSEPGSRQYF. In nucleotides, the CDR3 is TGTGCCAGCAGCCTTTCCGAACCGGGATCTCGGCAGTACTTC. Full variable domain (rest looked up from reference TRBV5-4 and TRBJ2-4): ETGVTQSPTHLIKTRGQQVTLRCSSQSGHNTVSWYQQALGQGPQFIFQYYREEENGRGNFPPRFSGLQFPNYSSELNVNALELDDSALYLCASSLSEPGSRQYFGAGTRLSVL.

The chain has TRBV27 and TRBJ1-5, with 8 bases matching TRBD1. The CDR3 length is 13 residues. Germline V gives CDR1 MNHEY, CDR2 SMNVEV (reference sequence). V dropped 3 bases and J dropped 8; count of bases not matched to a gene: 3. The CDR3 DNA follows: TGTGCCAGCAGTTTGCAGGGGGCTGAGCCCCAGCATTTT. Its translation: CASSLQGAEPQHF.

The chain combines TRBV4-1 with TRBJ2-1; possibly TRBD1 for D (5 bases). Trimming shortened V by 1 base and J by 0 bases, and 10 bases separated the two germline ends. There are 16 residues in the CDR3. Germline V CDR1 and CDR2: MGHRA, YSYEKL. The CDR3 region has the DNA TGCGCCAGCAGCCAAGGCGCCGGACACTCCTACAATGAGCAGTTCTTC. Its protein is CASSQGAGHSYNEQFF.

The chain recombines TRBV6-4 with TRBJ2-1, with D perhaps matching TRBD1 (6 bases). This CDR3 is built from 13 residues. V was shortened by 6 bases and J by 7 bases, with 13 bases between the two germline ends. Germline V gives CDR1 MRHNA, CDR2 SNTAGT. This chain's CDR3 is CASRQTGKNEQFF. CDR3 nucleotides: TGTGCCAGCAGACAAACAGGGAAGAATGAGCAGTTCTTC.

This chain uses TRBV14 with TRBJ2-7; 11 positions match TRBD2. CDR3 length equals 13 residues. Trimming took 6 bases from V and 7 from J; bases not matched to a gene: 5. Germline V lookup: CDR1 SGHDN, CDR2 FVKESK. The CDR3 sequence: CASRLAGAWEQYF. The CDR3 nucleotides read TGTGCCAGCAGACTAGCGGGAGCGTGGGAGCAGTACTTC.

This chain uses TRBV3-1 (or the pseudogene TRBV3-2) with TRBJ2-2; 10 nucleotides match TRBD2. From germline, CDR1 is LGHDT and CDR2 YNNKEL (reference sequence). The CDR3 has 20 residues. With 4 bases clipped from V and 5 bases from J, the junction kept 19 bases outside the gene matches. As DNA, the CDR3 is TGTGCCAGCAGCCCCCTTATACTAGCGGGATTAGTTTCAGGGACCGGGGAGCTGTTTTTT. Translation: CASSPLILAGLVSGTGELFF.

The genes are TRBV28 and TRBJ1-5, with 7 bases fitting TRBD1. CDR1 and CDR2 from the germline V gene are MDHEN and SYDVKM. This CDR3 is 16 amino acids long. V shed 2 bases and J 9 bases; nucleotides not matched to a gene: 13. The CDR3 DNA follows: TGTGCCAGCAGTTTAGGAAGCGACAGGGCCTTATCGCCCCAGCATTTT. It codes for CASSLGSDRALSPQHF. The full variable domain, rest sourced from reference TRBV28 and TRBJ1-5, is DVKVTQSSRYLVKRTGEKVFLECVQDMDHENMFWYRQDPGLGLRLIYFSYDVKMKEKGDIPEGYSVSREKKERFSLILESASTNQTSMYLCASSLGSDRALSPQHFGDGTRLSIL.

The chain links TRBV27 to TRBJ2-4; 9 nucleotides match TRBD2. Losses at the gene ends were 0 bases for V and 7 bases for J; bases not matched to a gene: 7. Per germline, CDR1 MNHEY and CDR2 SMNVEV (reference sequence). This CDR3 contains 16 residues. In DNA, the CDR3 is TGTGCCAGCAGTTTATCAGCGGGGGGCGTTAGTAACATTCAGTACTTC. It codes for CASSLSAGGVSNIQYF.

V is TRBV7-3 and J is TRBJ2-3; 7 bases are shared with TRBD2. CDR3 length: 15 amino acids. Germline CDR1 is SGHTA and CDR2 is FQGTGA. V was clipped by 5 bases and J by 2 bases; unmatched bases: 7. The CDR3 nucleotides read TGTGCCAGCAGCCGAGTGAGCGGGACCACAGATACGCAGTATTTT. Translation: CASSRVSGTTDTQYF.

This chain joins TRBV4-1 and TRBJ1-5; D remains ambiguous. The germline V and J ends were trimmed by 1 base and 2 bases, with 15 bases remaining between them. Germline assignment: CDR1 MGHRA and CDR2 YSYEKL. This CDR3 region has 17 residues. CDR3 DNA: TGCGCCAGCAGCCAAGCGCAGTTCCCTCTGGGCAATCAGCCCCAGCATTTT. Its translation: CASSQAQFPLGNQPQHF.

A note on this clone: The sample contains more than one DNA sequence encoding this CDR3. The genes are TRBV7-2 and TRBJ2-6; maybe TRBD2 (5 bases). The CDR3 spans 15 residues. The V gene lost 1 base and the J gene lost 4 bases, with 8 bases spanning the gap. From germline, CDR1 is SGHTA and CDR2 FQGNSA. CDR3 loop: CASSLGGSGANVLTF. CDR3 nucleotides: TGTGCCAGCAGCTTAGGAGGGTCCGGGGCCAACGTCCTGACTTTC.

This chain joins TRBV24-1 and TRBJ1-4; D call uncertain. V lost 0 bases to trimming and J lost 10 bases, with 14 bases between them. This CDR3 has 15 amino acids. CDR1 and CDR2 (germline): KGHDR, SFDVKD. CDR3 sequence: CATSDLVSNLPKLFF. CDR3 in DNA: TGTGCCACCAGTGATTTGGTCTCTAACCTCCCAAAACTGTTTTTT.

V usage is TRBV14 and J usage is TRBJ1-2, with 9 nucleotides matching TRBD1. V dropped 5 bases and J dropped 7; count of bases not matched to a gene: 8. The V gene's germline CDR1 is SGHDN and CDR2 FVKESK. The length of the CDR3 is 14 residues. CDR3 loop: CASSVGTGWIGYTF. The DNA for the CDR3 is TGTGCCAGCAGCGTAGGGACAGGGTGGATTGGCTACACCTTC.